Below are 13 T cell receptor beta chains sequenced from a single sample in a study of sequential checkpoint blockade in melanoma. The treatment here: randomized to nivolumab then ipilimumab (arm A) or the reverse (arm B). Some clones are missing from TCRdb's copy, which holds only in-frame ones; the method was immunoSEQ multiplex PCR. This sample yields a few thousand clones, of which 15% to 20% are seen a single time; roughly 20% belongs to the top ten. Sequencing used tumor tissue (inferred from file names), obtained from a patient given nivolumab and ipilimumab in sequence. The receptors were sampled from a human donor with melanoma.

The chain combines TRBV14 with TRBJ1-6, with D tentatively TRBD1 (5 bases). Trimming stripped 10 bases from V and 5 bases from J, with 12 bases between. Germline values: CDR1 SGHDN, CDR2 FVKESK. The CDR3 covers 13 residues. The CDR3 DNA sequence: TGTGCCACCAGGGTAGTAGATAATTCACCCCTCCACTTT. The encoded protein is CATRVVDNSPLHF.

CDR3 region: CASSYRGQSIYGYTF. The DNA of the CDR3 is TGCGCCAGCAGTTACAGGGGGCAGAGTATCTATGGCTACACCTTC. The V gene is TRBV10-2, the J gene TRBJ1-2, with 9 bases fitting TRBD1. Germline CDR1 reads WSHSY; CDR2 reads SAAADI. The CDR3 length is 15 residues. Trimming cost V 5 bases and J 4 bases; bases outside gene matches: 8.

The rearrangement links TRBV6-8 to TRBJ2-5; 7 bases fit TRBD2. The CDR3 is 13 amino acids. Trimming removed 10 bases from V and 0 bases from J; junction bases left unmatched: 5. Germline V gives CDR1 MNHGY, CDR2 SAAAGT. CDR3 sequence reads: CATSAGDQETQYF. CDR3 coding DNA: TGTGCCACCTCGGCGGGAGACCAAGAGACCCAGTACTTC.

By sample fraction, this clone is medium-sized (0.01 to 0.1%). The chain employs TRBV11-3 and TRBJ2-3, with D possibly TRBD2 on 5 matching bases. The germline gives CDR1 SGHNT, CDR2 YENEEA. V lost 4 bases to trimming and J lost 0 bases, with 14 bases between them. The CDR3 has 16 residues. As DNA, the CDR3 is TGTGCCAGCAGCTACCCTCGGAGGCTTAGCACAGATACGCAGTATTTT. This translates into CASSYPRRLSTDTQYF.

This clone has ten or more counts. The CDR3 DNA reads TGTGCCAGCAGCGCGGACGGATTTGGGGACACCGGGGAGCTGTTTTTT. It is translated as CASSADGFGDTGELFF. The chain carries TRBV11-3 and TRBJ2-2; D remains ambiguous. Germline V gene data show CDR1 as SGHNT and CDR2 as YENEEA. Trimming stripped 5 bases from V and 3 bases from J, with 16 bases between. CDR3 length: 16 amino acids.

In its sample, this clone ranks as medium-sized. The chain uses TRBV11-3 and TRBJ2-7, with D possibly matching TRBD1 (7 bases). The ends were cut back, 2 bases at V and 0 bases at J, with 11 bases in the middle. Germline V lookup: CDR1 SGHNT, CDR2 YENEEA. The CDR3 sequence is 15 residues long. CDR3 sequence: CASSLRGDSSYEQYF. As DNA, the CDR3 is TGTGCCAGCAGCTTACGCGGGGACAGCTCCTACGAGCAGTACTTC.

This clone has more than one count but fewer than ten. The chain employs TRBV28 and TRBJ1-2; D is unclear. With 4 bases removed from V and 2 bases from J, the gap between germline ends came to 11 bases. CDR3 length: 14 amino acids. Germline V lookup: CDR1 MDHEN, CDR2 SYDVKM. CDR3 region: CASSWNARNYGYTF. Written as DNA, the CDR3 is TGTGCCAGCAGTTGGAACGCTCGGAACTATGGCTACACCTTC.

The chain recombines TRBV19 with TRBJ2-6; D not resolved. Per germline, CDR1 LNHDA and CDR2 SQIVND (reference sequence). Trimming removed 5 bases from V and 2 bases from J, with 16 bases in between. The CDR3 spans 17 residues. CDR3 in DNA: TGTGCCAGTAGTTGGGCAGTATCTTTTACTGGGGCCAACGTCCTGACTTTC. This gives the protein CASSWAVSFTGANVLTF. The full variable domain, completed using reference TRBV19 and TRBJ2-6, is DGGITQSPKYLFRKEGQNVTLSCEQNLNHDAMYWYRQDPGQGLRLIYYSQIVNDFQKGDIAEGYSVSREKKESFPLTVTSAQKNPTAFYLCASSWAVSFTGANVLTFGAGSRLTVL.

This clone was recorded once. The chain has TRBV5-1 and TRBJ1-2; no reliable D call. This CDR3 comprises 15 residues. Germline V gene lookup returns CDR1 SGHRS and CDR2 YFSETQ. Trimming shortened V by 1 base and J by 0 bases, and 10 bases separated the two germline ends. The CDR3 bases are TGCGCCAGCAGCTTGCAGGAGGCCACTAACTATGGCTACACCTTC. It is translated as CASSLQEATNYGYTF.

Ten or more counts support this clone. The CDR3 DNA reads TGTGCCAGCAGCCAGGGACTAGCGGGGGGGAGCTCCTACAATGAGCAGTTCTTC. Protein sequence: CASSQGLAGGSSYNEQFF. The chain recombines TRBV11-3 with TRBJ2-1; 16 bases line up with TRBD2. Trimming took 5 bases from V and 0 from J; bases not matched to a gene: 4. CDR3 length equals 18 residues. Germline V gene sequence: CDR1 SGHNT, CDR2 YENEEA.

This clone was counted many times. This chain links TRBV9 with TRBJ1-4; TRBD1 might be the D (5 bases). This CDR3 comprises 12 residues. The V and J ends lost 6 bases and 3 bases respectively, with 6 bases between them. Germline V gene lookup returns CDR1 SGDLS and CDR2 YYNGEE. CDR3 loop: CASTGANEKLFF. The DNA for the CDR3 is TGTGCCAGCACGGGGGCTAATGAAAAACTGTTTTTT.

The V and J genes are TRBV12-5 and TRBJ2-3; TRBD2 matches 8 bases. The germline gives CDR1 LGHNT, CDR2 FRNRAP. The CDR3 spans 14 residues. The CDR3 reads CASGHGRGTDTQYF. CDR3 DNA sequence: TGTGCCAGCGGCCACGGGAGGGGAACAGATACGCAGTATTTT.

The chain uses TRBV5-1 and TRBJ1-5, with TRBD1 matching over 8 bases. Germline CDR1 SGHRS, CDR2 YFSETQ. CDR3 size: 17 residues. Losses at the gene ends were 2 bases for V and 5 bases for J; bases not matched to a gene: 12. The chain's CDR3 is CASSFPGQEDWDQPQHF. CDR3 sequence (DNA): TGCGCCAGCAGCTTCCCGGGACAGGAGGATTGGGATCAGCCCCAGCATTTT.